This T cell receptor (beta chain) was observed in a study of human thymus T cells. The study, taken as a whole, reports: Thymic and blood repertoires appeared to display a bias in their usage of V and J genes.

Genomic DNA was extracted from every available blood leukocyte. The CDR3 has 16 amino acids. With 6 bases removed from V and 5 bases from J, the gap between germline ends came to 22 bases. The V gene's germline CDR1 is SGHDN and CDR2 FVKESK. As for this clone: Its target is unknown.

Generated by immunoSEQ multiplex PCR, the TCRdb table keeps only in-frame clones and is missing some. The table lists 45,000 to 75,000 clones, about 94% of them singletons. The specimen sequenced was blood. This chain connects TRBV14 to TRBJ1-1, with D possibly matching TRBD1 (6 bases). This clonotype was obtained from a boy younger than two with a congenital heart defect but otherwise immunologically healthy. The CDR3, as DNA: TGTGCCAGCAGTCTGACAGGATTGATGAGTAGGACTGAAGCTTTCTTT. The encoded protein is CASSLTGLMSRTEAFF.